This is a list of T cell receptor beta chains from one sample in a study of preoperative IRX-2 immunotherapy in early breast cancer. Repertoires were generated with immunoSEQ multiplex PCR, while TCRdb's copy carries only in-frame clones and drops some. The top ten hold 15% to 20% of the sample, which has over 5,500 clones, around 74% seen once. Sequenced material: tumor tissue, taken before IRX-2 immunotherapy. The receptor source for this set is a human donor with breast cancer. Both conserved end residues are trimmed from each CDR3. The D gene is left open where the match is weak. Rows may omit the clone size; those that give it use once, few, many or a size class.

cdr3_aa: ASSLTRLTYEQY; clone_size: NA; v_call: TRBV6-8; d_call: NA
cdr3_aa: AWSLISTGNYGYT; clone_size: NA; v_call: TRBV30; d_call: TRBD1
cdr3_aa: ASSRDLNTGELF; clone_size: NA; v_call: TRBV25-1; d_call: NA
cdr3_aa: ATSTSGTMGQPQH; clone_size: NA; v_call: TRBV15; d_call: NA
cdr3_aa: ASSLDPGLAGGTQY; clone_size: NA; v_call: TRBV5-1; d_call: TRBD2
cdr3_aa: ASSPGQLGNQPQH; clone_size: NA; v_call: TRBV18; d_call: TRBD1
cdr3_aa: ASSIARTGPYGYT; clone_size: NA; v_call: TRBV19; d_call: NA
cdr3_aa: ASNKGSSGNTIY; clone_size: NA; v_call: TRBV19; d_call: NA
cdr3_aa: ASSAQPGPDNEQF; clone_size: once; v_call: TRBV6-8; d_call: NA
cdr3_aa: ASSLRTVMNTEAF; clone_size: NA; v_call: TRBV11-3; d_call: NA
cdr3_aa: ASSLFRTRTLPGGELF; clone_size: NA; v_call: TRBV7-1; d_call: NA
cdr3_aa: ASSLTTGILDQPQH; clone_size: NA; v_call: TRBV7-6; d_call: NA
cdr3_aa: ASSPGTGQVGYT; clone_size: NA; v_call: TRBV11-3; d_call: TRBD1
cdr3_aa: ASGTGVYWDTEAF; clone_size: few; v_call: TRBV6-8; d_call: TRBD1
cdr3_aa: ASKPVGRHSTDTQY; clone_size: NA; v_call: TRBV5-1; d_call: NA